The present T cell receptor beta chain was sequenced within a study of Ad26.COV2.S vaccination and SARS-CoV-2 variants. Whole-study context: Donor participated within the Ad26.COV2.S arm of the COV1001 trial. Whole-study results and caveats: Spike-specific CD8+ and CD4+ T cell responses reportedly showed substantial breadth after vaccination.

Treatment: approximately 18 received Ad26.COV2.S at low or high dose, single or two shots; several received placebo; per-sample allocation not given. Each sample was drawn 63 days after the first injection (of vaccine or placebo). The germline V gene encodes CDR1 PRHDT and CDR2 FYEKMQ (reference sequence). The J segment lost 3 bases and the V segment lost 2 bases, leaving 4 bases of the junction unmatched. This CDR3 spans 15 amino acids. Profiled with immunoSEQ multiplex PCR; TCRdb holds only in-frame clones, not every one. Here the sample spans fewer than 900,000 clones, about 90% being singletons. A note on this clone: Its antigen is still unknown.

V and J are TRBV13 and TRBJ1-3, with 7 nucleotides matching TRBD1. Sequencing was performed on peripheral blood, taken in a trial of Ad26.COV2.S vaccine versus placebo. This TCR came from a person between 18 and 65 years old who received the Ad26.COV2.S COVID-19 vaccine or a placebo. The CDR3 DNA follows: TGTGCCAGCAGCTTAACAGGGGAGTTTGGAAACACCATATATTTT. Translating it yields CASSLTGEFGNTIYF.